This note documents a single TCR beta chain sequence. The germline CDR1 and CDR2 sequences are MNHEY and SVGAGI. This CDR3 contains 15 residues. V was shortened by 0 bases and J by 0 bases, with 5 bases between the two germline ends. This sample is drawn from a study of blood T cell repertoires in COVID-19. Whole-study context: The study drew acute and convalescent COVID-19 samples from the United States, Italy and Spain.

Method: immunoSEQ multiplex PCR; TCRdb's copy keeps in-frame clones and lacks some. In the table there are approximately 200,000 clones, 81% of which are singletons. This chain links TRBV6-5 with TRBJ1-4, with D unclear. This TCR derives from a woman older than 75 with COVID-19, enrolled during active disease. Sequencing input: peripheral blood. The CDR3 DNA sequence: TGTGCCAGCAGTTACTCGGTAGCAACTAATGAAAAACTGTTTTTT. Translation gives CASSYSVATNEKLFF.